This T cell receptor (beta chain) originates from a study of T cell responses to AZD1222 COVID-19 vaccine (dated by TCRdb to the early 2020s). Broadly, across the study: AZD1222 recipients with second doses at about 4 weeks or about 12 weeks were pooled, because spike-specific TCR depth and breadth did not differ between schedules. A total of approximately 240 trial participants underwent TCR sequencing, of whom 207 received two doses of AZD1222 and some 26 received two doses of the MenACWY control vaccine. Trial participants were enrolled into age subgroups of 18-55, 56-69 and 70-plus years, which contained about 160, 30 and 59 TCR-sequenced participants, respectively.

The CDR3 regions of human TCRbeta chains were subjected to immunosequencing. Processing in the source paper ran as follows. TCRs in the repertoires were matched against a reference library of SARS-CoV-2-specific TCRs that had been generated with the MIRA antigen-specificity platform. Breadth was defined as the fraction of unique TCRs that were SARS-CoV-2-associated, and depth was defined as the fraction of total T cells that were SARS-CoV-2-associated. Each spike-specific TCR was assigned to its reactive spike region and to a CD4 or CD8 class using the MIRA data. Log10-transformed breadth and depth values were compared by one-way ANOVA with Sidak's multiple comparisons tests. TCRdb stores this immuneACCESS table with in-frame sequences only. Part of the clones is absent; in the studies checked, under half of the shortfall reflects unresolved V genes, and no reason is known for the rest. That table furnishes V, J and clone size, whereas the DNA furnished D and trimming. A total of approximately 150,000 clones appear in this sample, roughly 92% of them only once. The top ten clones comprise approximately 1.5% of the sample.

V gives up 6 bases and J gives up 2 bases, and the segment between their germline ends measures 12 bases. For CDR1 and CDR2, the germline V gene lists MDHEN and SYDVKM. Including the terminal cysteine and phenylalanine, the CDR3 comprises 14 residues. CDR3 DNA only is kept here, 42 bases in frame from base 1. The research as a whole found: In the small 56-69-year group, the increase in depth fell short of significance, most likely because of low power. Participants were mostly white British and included more females than males, and it was suggested by the authors that clonal diversity may have been underestimated. Because no day 14 peak-response samples were available, repertoires were characterized only after the peak T cell response. Epitopes outside the regions mutated in the B.1.351 and B.1.1.7 variants were reportedly recognized by nearly half of the unique spike-specific TCRs. Spike-specific TCR breadth and depth rose significantly after two AZD1222 doses compared with day 0 and with MenACWY recipients. Conclusions about previously exposed vaccinees were limited because only a handful of AZD1222 recipients were SARS-CoV-2 seropositive at baseline. Vaccine-associated CD4 TCRs spanned the whole spike protein, with dominant responses in regions 160-218 and 743-854.

Concerning this clone itself: Its antigen is still unknown. Per-nucleotide qualities are absent, and no much larger clonotype sits a single base away.

What the time point label conveys for this sample: baseline before first vaccination. Vaccinee samples were obtained from the UK trials COV001 and COV002, which included a single-blind randomized controlled phase 2/3 trial of AZD1222 (ChAdOx1 nCoV-19) in healthy adults. Trial participant PBMC samples were collected at day 0 and day 28 after the second dose for TCRbeta chain sequencing. This receptor was taken from an adult in good health. The rearrangement combines TRBV28 with TRBJ2-3, with a weak D call of TRBD2 (6 bases match). The source material was peripheral blood, sampled on day 0 of AZD1222 vaccination. The CDR3 region reads CASSLAVSTDTQYF. At the DNA level, the sequence is TGTGCCAGCAGCTTAGCGGTGTCCACAGATACGCAGTATTTT.